This T cell receptor (beta chain) came from a study of blood T cell repertoires in COVID-19. Original methodology: Estimation of nucleated cell counts was performed using reference gene primer amplification. Libraries were prepared by immunoSEQ multiplex PCR; TCRdb keeps only in-frame clonotypes and omits some of them. V, J and clone size derive from that table, while D and trimming were established from the DNA sequence. The table lists tens of thousands of clones, 75% to 90% of them singletons. Germline V gene data show CDR1 as SEHNR and CDR2 as FQNEAQ (reference sequence). V dropped 5 bases and J dropped 1 base, with 10 bases sitting between them. The CDR3 extends over 14 amino acids.

The chain couples TRBV7-9 to TRBJ2-3, with a tentative D call TRBD1 (6 bases). The sequence came from a man aged 35 to 55 with COVID-19, enrolled during active disease. Material for sequencing was peripheral blood. Here the CDR3 DNA reads TGTGCCAGCAGCCGTTCAGGGGGCACAGATACGCAGTATTTT. Its protein is CASSRSGGTDTQYF.